Sequencing of this T cell receptor beta chain was carried out in a study of blood T cell repertoires in COVID-19. Study-level information: Whether acute or convalescent, the COVID-19 samples came from the United States, Italy and Spain.

The trim removed 1 base at V and 3 bases at J, leaving 3 bases unmatched. Germline values: CDR1 LGHNA, CDR2 YSLEER. The CDR3 has 15 residues. Sequenced by immunoSEQ multiplex PCR; TCRdb stores in-frame clones only, minus some. The profile shows a few hundred thousand clones, 82% of them singletons. This clonotype was obtained from a woman younger than 30 with acute or convalescent COVID-19. V usage is TRBV4-3 and J usage is TRBJ1-3; 7 nucleotides agree with TRBD1. The sample comprised peripheral blood. CDR3 sequence: CASSQGNRGGNTIYF. In DNA form, the CDR3 reads TGCGCCAGCAGCCAAGGGAACAGGGGTGGAAACACCATATATTTT.